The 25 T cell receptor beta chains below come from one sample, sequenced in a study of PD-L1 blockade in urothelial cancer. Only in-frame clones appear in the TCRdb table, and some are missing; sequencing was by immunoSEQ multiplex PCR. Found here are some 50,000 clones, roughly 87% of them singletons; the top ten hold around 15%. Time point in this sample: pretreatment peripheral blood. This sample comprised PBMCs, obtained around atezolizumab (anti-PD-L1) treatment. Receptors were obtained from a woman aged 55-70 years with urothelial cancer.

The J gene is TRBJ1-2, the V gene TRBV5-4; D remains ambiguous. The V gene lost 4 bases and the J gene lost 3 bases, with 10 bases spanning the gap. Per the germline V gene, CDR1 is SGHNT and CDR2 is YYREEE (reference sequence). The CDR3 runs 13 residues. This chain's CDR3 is CASSLGVDYGYTF. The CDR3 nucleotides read TGTGCCAGCAGCCTCGGGGTTGACTATGGCTACACCTTC.

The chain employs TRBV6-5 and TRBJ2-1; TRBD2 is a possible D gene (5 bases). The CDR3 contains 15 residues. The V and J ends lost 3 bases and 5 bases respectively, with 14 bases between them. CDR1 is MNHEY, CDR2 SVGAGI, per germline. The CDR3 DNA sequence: TGTGCCAGCAGTTATGTCGGGGTCCCCCACAATGAGCAGTTCTTC. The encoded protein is CASSYVGVPHNEQFF.

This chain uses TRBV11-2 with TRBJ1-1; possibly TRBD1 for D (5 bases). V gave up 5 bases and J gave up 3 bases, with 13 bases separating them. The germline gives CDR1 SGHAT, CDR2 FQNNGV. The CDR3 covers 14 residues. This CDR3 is CASSRGVGDTEAFF. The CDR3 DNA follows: TGTGCCAGCAGCCGGGGGGTGGGGGACACTGAAGCTTTCTTT.

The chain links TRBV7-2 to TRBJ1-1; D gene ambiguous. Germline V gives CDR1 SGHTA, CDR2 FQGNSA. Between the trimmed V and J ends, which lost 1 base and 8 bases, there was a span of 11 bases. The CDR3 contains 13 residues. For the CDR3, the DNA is TGTGCCAGCAGCTTAGGTAGCGCCAGCGAAGCTTTCTTT. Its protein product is CASSLGSASEAFF.

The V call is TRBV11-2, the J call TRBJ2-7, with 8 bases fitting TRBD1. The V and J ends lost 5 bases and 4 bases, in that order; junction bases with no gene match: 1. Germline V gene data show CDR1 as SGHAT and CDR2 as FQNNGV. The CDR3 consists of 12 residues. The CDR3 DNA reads TGTGCCAGCAGCCGGACAGGGTACGAGCAGTACTTC. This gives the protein CASSRTGYEQYF.

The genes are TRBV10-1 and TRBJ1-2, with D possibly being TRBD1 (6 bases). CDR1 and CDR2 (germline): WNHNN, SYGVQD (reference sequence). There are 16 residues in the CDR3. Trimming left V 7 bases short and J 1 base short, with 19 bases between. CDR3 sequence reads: CASTSVGGNDNYGYTF. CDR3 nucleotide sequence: TGCGCCAGCACCTCCGTAGGGGGTAATGATAACTATGGCTACACCTTC.

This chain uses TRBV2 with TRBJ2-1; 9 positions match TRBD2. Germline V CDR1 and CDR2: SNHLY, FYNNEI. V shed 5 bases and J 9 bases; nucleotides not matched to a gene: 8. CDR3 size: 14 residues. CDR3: CASSPGAGGVEQFF. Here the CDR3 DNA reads TGTGCCAGCAGTCCCGGGGCGGGGGGGGTTGAGCAGTTCTTC.

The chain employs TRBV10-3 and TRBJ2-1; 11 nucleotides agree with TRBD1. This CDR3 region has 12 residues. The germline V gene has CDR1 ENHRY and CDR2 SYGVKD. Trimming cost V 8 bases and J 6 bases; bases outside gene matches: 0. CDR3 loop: CAIGTGGNEQFF. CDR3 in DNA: TGTGCCATCGGGACAGGGGGCAATGAGCAGTTCTTC.

The CDR3 DNA reads as TGTGCCAGCAGCAAAGATGGGGCTAGCGGGAGGTACAATGAGCAGTTCTTC. The encoded protein is CASSKDGASGRYNEQFF. The chain combines TRBV21-1 with TRBJ2-1; whether TRBD2, the table's D call, matches the DNA was not checked. TRBV21-1 corresponds to a pseudogene. This CDR3 region has 17 residues.

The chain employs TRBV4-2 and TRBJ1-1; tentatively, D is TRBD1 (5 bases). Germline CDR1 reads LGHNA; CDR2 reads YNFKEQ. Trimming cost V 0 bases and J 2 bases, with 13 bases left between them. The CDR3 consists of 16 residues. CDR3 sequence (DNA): TGTGCCAGCAGCCAAGAACTGTGGCAGGGAAACACTGAAGCTTTCTTT. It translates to CASSQELWQGNTEAFF.

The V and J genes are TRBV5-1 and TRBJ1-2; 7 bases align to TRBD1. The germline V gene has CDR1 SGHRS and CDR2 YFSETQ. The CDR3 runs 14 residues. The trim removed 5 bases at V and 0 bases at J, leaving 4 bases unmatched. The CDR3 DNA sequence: TGCGCCAGCAGACAGGGGCAGGCTAACTATGGCTACACCTTC. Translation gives CASRQGQANYGYTF.

CDR3 in amino acids: CATSFLSGGQDTQYF. CDR3 DNA sequence: TGTGCCACCAGCTTTCTTAGCGGGGGACAAGATACGCAGTATTTT. The chain employs TRBV15 and TRBJ2-3, with 9 bases aligning to TRBD2. The CDR3 runs to 15 residues. Per the germline V gene, CDR1 is LNHNV and CDR2 is YYDKDF (reference sequence). With V trimmed by 5 bases and J by 5 bases, 8 bases remained unmatched.

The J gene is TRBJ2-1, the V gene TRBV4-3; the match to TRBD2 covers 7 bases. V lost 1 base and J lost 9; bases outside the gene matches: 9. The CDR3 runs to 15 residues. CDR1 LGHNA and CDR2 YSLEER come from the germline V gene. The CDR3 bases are TGCGCCAGCAGCCAAGGGACTAGTGGGATGGCTGAGCAGTTCTTC. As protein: CASSQGTSGMAEQFF.

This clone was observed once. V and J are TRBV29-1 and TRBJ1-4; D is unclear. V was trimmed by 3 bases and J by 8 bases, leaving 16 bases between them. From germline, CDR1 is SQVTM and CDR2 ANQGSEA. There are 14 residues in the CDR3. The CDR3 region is CSVEVAQLSEKLFF. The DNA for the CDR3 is TGCAGCGTTGAGGTTGCACAGCTGTCGGAAAAACTGTTTTTT.

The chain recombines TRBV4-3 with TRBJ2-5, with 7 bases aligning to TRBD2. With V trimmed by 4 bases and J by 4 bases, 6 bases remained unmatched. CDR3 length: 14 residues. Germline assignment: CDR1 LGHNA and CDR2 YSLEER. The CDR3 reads CASSPSPGGETQYF. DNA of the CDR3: TGCGCCAGCAGCCCCTCACCGGGGGGAGAGACCCAGTACTTC.

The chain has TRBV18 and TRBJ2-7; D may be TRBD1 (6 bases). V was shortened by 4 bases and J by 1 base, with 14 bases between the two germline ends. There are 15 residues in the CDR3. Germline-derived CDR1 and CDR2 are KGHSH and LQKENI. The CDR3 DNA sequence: TGTGCCAGCTCACAAACCGGCGGACAGTCCTACGAGCAGTACTTC. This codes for CASSQTGGQSYEQYF.

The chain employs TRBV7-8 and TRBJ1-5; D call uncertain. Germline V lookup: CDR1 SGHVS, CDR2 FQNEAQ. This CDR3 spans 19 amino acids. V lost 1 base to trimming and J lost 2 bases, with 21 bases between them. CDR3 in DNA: TGTGCCAGCAGCTTAGGCCCGGGAGGATTTCAGGCGGGCAATCAGCCCCAGCATTTT. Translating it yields CASSLGPGGFQAGNQPQHF. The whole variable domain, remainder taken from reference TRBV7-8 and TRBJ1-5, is GAGVSQSPRYKVAKRGQDVALRCDPISGHVSLFWYQQALGQGPEFLTYFQNEAQLDKSGLPSDRFFAERPEGSVSTLKIQRTQQEDSAVYLCASSLGPGGFQAGNQPQHFGDGTRLSIL.

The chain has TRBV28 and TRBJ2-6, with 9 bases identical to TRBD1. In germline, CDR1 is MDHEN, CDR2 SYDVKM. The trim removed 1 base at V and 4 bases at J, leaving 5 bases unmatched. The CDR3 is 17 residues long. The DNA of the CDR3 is TGTGCCAGCAGTTTATTCGGGACAGGGACCGGGGCCAACGTCCTGACTTTC. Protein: CASSLFGTGTGANVLTF.

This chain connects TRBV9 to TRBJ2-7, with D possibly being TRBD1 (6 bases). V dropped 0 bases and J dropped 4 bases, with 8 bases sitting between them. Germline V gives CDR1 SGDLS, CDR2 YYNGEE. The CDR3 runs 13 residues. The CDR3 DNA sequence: TGTGCCAGCAGCGTAGCTCAGGGGTACGAGCAGTACTTC. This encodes CASSVAQGYEQYF. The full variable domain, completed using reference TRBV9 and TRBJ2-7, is DSGVTQTPKHLITATGQRVTLRCSPRSGDLSVYWYQQSLDQGLQFLIQYYNGEERAKGNILERFSAQQFPDLHSELNLSSLELGDSALYFCASSVAQGYEQYFGPGTRLTVT.

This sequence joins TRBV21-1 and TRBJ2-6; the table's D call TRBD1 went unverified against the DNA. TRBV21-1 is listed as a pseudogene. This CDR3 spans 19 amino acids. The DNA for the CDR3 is TGTGCCAGCAGCAAGGTCGGGGACAGGGGTGCGGCTGGGGCCAACGTCCTGACTTTC. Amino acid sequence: CASSKVGDRGAAGANVLTF.

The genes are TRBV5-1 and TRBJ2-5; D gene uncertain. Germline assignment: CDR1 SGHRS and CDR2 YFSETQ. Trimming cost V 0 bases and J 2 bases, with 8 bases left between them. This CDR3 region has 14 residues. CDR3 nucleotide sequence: TGCGCCAGCAGCTTGGCCACGCGGCAAGAGACCCAGTACTTC. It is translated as CASSLATRQETQYF.

The DNA for the CDR3 is TGTGCCAGCAGCCCCCGGGATTATGGCTACACCTTC. This codes for CASSPRDYGYTF. The rearrangement uses TRBV7-9 and TRBJ1-2, with D unclear. Trimming removed 5 bases at V and 5 bases at J, with 9 bases between. This CDR3 has 12 residues. The germline V gene encodes CDR1 SEHNR and CDR2 FQNEAQ (reference sequence). The full variable domain, completed using reference TRBV7-9 and TRBJ1-2, is DTGVSQNPRHKITKRGQNVTFRCDPISEHNRLYWYRQTLGQGPEFLTYFQNEAQLEKSRLLSDRFSAERPKGSFSTLEIQRTEQGDSAMYLCASSPRDYGYTFGSGTRLTVV.

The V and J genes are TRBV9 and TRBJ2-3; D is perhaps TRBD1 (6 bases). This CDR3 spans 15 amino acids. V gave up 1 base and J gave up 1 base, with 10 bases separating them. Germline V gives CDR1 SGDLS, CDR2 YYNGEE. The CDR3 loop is CASSVRAGGTDTQYF. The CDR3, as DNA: TGTGCCAGCAGCGTACGGGCAGGGGGCACAGATACGCAGTATTTT.

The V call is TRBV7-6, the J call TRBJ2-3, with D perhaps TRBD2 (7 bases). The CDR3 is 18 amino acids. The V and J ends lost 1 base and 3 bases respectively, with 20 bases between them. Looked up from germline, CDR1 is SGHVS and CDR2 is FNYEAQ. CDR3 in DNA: TGTGCCAGCAGCTTAGGGTCGGGTTGGGGGGGCATAACAGATACGCAGTATTTT. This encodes CASSLGSGWGGITDTQYF.

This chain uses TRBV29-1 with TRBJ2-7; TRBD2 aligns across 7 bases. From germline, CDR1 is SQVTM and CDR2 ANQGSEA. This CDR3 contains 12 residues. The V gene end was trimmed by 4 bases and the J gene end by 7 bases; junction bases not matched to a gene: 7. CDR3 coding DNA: TGCAGCGTTGTAGCCCCAGCGGGGGAGCAGTACTTC. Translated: CSVVAPAGEQYF.